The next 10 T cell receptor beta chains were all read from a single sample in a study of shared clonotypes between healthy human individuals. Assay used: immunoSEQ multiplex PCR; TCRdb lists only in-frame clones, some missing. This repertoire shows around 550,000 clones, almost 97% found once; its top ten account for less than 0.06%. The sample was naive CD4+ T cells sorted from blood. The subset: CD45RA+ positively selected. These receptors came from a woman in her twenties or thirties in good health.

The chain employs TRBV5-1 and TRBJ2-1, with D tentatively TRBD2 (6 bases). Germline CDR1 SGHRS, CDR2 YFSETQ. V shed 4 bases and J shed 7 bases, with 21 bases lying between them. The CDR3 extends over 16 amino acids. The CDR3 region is CASSNHYSWGLNEQFF. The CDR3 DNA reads TGCGCCAGCAGCAACCACTATTCCTGGGGACTGAATGAGCAGTTCTTC.

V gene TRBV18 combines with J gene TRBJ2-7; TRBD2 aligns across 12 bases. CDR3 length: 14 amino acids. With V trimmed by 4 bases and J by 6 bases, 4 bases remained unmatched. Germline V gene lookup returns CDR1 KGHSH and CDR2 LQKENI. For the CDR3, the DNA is TGTGCCAGCTCACAGACTAGCGGGAGCCCCGAGCAGTACTTC. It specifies CASSQTSGSPEQYF.

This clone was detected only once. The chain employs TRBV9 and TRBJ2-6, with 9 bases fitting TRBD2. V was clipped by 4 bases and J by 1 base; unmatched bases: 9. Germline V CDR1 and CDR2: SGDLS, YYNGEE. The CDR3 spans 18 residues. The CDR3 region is CASSTRGLAFSGANVLTF. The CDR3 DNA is TGTGCCAGCAGCACCCGGGGACTAGCCTTTTCTGGGGCCAACGTCCTGACTTTC.

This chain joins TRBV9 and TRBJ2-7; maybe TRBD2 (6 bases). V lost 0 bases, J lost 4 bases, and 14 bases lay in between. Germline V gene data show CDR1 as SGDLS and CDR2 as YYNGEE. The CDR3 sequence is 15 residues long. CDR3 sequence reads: CASSVATGRSYEQYF. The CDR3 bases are TGTGCCAGCAGCGTAGCTACGGGGAGGTCTTACGAGCAGTACTTC. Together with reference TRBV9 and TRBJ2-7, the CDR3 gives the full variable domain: DSGVTQTPKHLITATGQRVTLRCSPRSGDLSVYWYQQSLDQGLQFLIQYYNGEERAKGNILERFSAQQFPDLHSELNLSSLELGDSALYFCASSVATGRSYEQYFGPGTRLTVT.

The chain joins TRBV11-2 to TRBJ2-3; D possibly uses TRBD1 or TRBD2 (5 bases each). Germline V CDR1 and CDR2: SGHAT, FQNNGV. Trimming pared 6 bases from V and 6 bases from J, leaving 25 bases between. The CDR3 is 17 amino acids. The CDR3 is CASRRGSTPSTVDTQYF. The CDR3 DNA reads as TGTGCCAGCAGGAGGGGCTCAACACCGAGCACAGTCGATACGCAGTATTTT.

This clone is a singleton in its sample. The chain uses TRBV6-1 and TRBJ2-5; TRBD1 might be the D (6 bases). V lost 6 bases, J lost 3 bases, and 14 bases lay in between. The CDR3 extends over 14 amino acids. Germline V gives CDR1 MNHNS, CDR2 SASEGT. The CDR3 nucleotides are TGTGCCAGCAGCCACCGACAGGCCGAAGAGACCCAGTACTTC. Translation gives CASSHRQAEETQYF.

The CDR3 DNA reads TGTGCCAGCAGCTTAGCGACAGGAAACTATGGCTACACCTTC. It codes for CASSLATGNYGYTF. The J gene is TRBJ1-2, the V gene TRBV7-2; D is possibly TRBD1 (6 bases). CDR3 length equals 14 residues. The germline gives CDR1 SGHTA, CDR2 FQGNSA. The ends were cut back, 0 bases at V and 2 bases at J, with 7 bases in the middle. The full variable domain, in which reference TRBV7-2 and TRBJ1-2 provide the parts outside the CDR3, is GAGVSQSPSNKVTEKGKDVELRCDPISGHTALYWYRQSLGQGLEFLIYFQGNSAPDKSGLPSDRFSAERTGGSVSTLTIQRTQQEDSAVYLCASSLATGNYGYTFGSGTRLTVV.

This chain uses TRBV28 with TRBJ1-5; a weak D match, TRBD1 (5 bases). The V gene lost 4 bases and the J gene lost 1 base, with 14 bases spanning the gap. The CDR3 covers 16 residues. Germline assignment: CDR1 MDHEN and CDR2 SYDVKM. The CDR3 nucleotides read TGTGCCAGCAGTTCCCCCGGGGGGTACAGCAATCAGCCCCAGCATTTT. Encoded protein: CASSSPGGYSNQPQHF. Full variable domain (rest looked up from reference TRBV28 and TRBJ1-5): DVKVTQSSRYLVKRTGEKVFLECVQDMDHENMFWYRQDPGLGLRLIYFSYDVKMKEKGDIPEGYSVSREKKERFSLILESASTNQTSMYLCASSSPGGYSNQPQHFGDGTRLSIL.

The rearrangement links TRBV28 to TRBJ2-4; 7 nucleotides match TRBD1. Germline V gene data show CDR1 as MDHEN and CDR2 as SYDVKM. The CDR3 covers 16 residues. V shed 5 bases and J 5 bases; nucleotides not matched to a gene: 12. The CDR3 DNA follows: TGTGCCAGCAGTCTCGTAGCAGGGGGAGTTGAAAACATTCAGTACTTC. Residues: CASSLVAGGVENIQYF.

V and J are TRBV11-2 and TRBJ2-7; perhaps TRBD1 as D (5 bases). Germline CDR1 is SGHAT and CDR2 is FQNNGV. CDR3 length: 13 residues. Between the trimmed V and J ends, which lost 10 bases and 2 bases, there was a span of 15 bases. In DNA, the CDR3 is TGTGCCACCAGGGCGGAATCAACCTACGAGCAGTACTTC. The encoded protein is CATRAESTYEQYF.